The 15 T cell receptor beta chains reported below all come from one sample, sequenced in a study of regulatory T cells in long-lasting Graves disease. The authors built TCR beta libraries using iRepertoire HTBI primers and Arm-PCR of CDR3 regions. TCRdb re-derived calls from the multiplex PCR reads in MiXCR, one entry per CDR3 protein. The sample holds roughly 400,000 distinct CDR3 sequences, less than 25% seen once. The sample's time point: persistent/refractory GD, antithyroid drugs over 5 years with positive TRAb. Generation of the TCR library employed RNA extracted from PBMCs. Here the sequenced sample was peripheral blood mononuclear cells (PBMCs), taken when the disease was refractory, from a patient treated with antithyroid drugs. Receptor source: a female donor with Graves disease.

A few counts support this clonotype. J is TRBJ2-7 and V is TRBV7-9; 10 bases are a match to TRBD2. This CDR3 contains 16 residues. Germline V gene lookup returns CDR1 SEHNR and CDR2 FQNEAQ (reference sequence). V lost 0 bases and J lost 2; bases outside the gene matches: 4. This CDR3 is CASSLATSGVTYEQYF. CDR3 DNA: TGTGCCAGCAGCTTAGCTACTAGCGGGGTGACCTACGAGCAGTACTTC.

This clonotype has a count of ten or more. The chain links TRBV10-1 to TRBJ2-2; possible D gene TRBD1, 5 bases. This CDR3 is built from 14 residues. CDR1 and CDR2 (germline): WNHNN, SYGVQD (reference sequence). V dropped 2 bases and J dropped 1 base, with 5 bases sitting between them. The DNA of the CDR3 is TGCGCCAGCAGTGAGGGACAGAACACCGGGGAGCTGTTTTTT. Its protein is CASSEGQNTGELFF.

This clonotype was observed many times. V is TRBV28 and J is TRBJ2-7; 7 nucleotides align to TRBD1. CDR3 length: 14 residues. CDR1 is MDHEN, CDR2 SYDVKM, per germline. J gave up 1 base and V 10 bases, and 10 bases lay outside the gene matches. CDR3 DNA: TGTGCCACCCAGGTACAGGGGAGATCCTACGAGCAGTACTTC. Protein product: CATQVQGRSYEQYF.

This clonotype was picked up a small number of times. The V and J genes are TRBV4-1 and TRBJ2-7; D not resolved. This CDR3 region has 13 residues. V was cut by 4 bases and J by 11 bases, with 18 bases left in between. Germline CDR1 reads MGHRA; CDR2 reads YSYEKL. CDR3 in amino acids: CASSPLPFGPEYF. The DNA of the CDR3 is TGCGCCAGCAGCCCTCTCCCGTTCGGCCCCGAGTACTTC.

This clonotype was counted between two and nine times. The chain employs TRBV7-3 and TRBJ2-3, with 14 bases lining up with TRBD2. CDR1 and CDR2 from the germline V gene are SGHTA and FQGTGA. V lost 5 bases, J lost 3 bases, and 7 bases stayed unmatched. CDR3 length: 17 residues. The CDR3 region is CASSPGTSGRPTDTQYF. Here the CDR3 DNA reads TGTGCCAGCAGCCCCGGGACTAGCGGGAGACCTACAGATACGCAGTATTTT.

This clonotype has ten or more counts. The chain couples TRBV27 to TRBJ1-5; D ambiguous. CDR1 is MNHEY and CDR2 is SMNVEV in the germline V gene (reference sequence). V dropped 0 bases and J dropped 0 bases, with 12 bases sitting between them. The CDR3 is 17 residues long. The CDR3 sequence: CASSLSGRINSNQPQHF. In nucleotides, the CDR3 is TGTGCCAGCAGTTTATCGGGAAGAATCAATAGCAATCAGCCCCAGCATTTT.

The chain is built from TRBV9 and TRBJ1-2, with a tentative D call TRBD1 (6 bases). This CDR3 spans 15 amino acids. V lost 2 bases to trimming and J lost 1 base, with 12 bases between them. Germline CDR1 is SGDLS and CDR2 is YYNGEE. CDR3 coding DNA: TGTGCCAGCAGCGTTACCCCGGACAGTAACTATGGCTACACCTTC. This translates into CASSVTPDSNYGYTF. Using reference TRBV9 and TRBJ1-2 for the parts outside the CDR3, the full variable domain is DSGVTQTPKHLITATGQRVTLRCSPRSGDLSVYWYQQSLDQGLQFLIQYYNGEERAKGNILERFSAQQFPDLHSELNLSSLELGDSALYFCASSVTPDSNYGYTFGSGTRLTVV.

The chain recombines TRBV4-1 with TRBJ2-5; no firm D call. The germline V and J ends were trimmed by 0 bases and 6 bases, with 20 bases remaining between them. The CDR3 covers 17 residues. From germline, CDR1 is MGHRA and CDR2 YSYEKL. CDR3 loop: CASSQEFAGPQRKTQYF. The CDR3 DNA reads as TGCGCCAGCAGCCAAGAATTCGCCGGACCCCAGAGAAAGACCCAGTACTTC.

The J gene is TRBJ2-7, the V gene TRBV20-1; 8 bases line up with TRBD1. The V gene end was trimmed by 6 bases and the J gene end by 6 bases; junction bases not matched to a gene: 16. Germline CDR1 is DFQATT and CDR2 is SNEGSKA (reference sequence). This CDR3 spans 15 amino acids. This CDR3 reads CSANRGQGTGCEQYF. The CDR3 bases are TGCAGTGCAAACCGAGGACAGGGAACCGGCTGCGAGCAGTACTTC.

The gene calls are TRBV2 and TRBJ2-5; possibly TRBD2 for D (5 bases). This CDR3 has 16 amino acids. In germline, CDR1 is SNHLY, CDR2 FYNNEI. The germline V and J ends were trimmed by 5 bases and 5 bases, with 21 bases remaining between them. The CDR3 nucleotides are TGTGCCAGCAGTTCGGCGGGCGGACCCCTGACGGAGACCCAGTACTTC. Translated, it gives CASSSAGGPLTETQYF.

In DNA form, the CDR3 reads TGTGCCACCAGTGGGGGGCTAAACCAGCCCCAGCATTTT. Its protein product is CATSGGLNQPQHF. The gene calls are TRBV15 and TRBJ1-5; perhaps TRBD1 as D (6 bases). Germline V gives CDR1 LNHNV, CDR2 YYDKDF (reference sequence). V dropped 6 bases and J dropped 7 bases, with 13 bases sitting between them. The CDR3 covers 13 residues.

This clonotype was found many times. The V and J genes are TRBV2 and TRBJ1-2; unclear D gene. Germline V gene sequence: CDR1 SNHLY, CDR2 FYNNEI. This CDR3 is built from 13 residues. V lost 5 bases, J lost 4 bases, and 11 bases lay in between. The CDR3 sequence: CASSPDRGYGYTF. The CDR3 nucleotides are TGTGCCAGCAGTCCCGACCGGGGCTATGGCTACACCTTC.

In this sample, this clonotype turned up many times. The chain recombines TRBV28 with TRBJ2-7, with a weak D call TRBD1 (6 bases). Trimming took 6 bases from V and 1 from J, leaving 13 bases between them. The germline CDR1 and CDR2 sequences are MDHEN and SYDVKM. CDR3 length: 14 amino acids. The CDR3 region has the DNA TGTGCCAGCAGCTTTCAGAGGGGGTCCTACGAGCAGTACTTC. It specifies CASSFQRGSYEQYF.

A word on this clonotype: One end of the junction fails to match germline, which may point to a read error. The CDR3 DNA sequence: TGTGCCAGCAGCCTAACGGCAGGGAGCGAGCAGTACTTC. Amino acids: CASSLTAGSEQYF. The rearrangement links TRBV7-3 to TRBJ2-7; D tentatively reads TRBD1 or TRBD2 (5 bases each). The CDR3 length is 13 residues. Germline V CDR1 and CDR2: SGHTA, FQGTGA.

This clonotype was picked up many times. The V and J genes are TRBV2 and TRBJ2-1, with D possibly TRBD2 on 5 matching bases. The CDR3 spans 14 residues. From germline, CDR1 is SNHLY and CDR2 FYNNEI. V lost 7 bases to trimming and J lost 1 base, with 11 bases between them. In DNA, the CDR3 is TGTGCCAGCAAGCGGAAGGGTTCCTACAATGAGCAGTTCTTC. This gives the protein CASKRKGSYNEQFF.